This entry features one T cell receptor beta chain sequence. Antigen unknown. This entry comes from a study of T-cell memory formation after mild COVID-19. From the 5' RACE reads, TCRdb called clonotypes with MiXCR, one entry per CDR3 protein. This table holds 300,000 to 350,000 distinct CDR3 sequences, roughly a fifth found once. Study-wide points: CD4+ contracting clones were mainly CM and EM; CD8+ ones, EMRA.

The trim removed 0 bases at V and 0 bases at J, leaving 3 bases unmatched. The CDR3 totals 17 residues. From germline, CDR1 is MRHNA and CDR2 SNTAGT. The sample taken for sequencing was PBMCs or a T cell subset sorted from them (not recorded which). This receptor was taken from a man aged 18 to 30 who had mild COVID-19 (a few samples of this study predate the infection). Cell type and time point are not known. J is TRBJ2-2 and V is TRBV6-4, with 8 bases aligning to TRBD1. In DNA, the CDR3 is TGTGCCAGCAGTGACTCATCAGGGGGCGCGAACACCGGGGAGCTGTTTTTT. Translation gives CASSDSSGGANTGELFF.